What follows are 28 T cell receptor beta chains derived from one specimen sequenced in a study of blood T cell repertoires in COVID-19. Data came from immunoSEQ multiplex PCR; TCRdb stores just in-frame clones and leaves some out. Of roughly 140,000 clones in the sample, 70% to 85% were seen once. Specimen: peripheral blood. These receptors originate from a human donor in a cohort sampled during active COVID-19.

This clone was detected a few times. The CDR3 region has the DNA TGCGCCAGCAGCCAACCCTCGCGGGGATTTGCTGGAAACACCATATATTTT. Encoded protein: CASSQPSRGFAGNTIYF. This chain connects TRBV4-1 to TRBJ1-3; no clear D. Germline V CDR1 and CDR2: MGHRA, YSYEKL. The V gene lost 2 bases and the J gene lost 2 bases, with 16 bases spanning the gap. This CDR3 comprises 17 residues.

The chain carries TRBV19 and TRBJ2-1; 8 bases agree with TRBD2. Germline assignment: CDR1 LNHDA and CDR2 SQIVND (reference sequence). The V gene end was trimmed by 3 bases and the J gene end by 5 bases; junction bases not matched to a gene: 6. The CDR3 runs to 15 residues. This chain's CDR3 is CASSISGGRNNEQFF. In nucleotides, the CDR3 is TGTGCCAGTAGTATTTCGGGGGGGAGAAACAATGAGCAGTTCTTC. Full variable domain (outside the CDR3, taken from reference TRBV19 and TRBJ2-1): DGGITQSPKYLFRKEGQNVTLSCEQNLNHDAMYWYRQDPGQGLRLIYYSQIVNDFQKGDIAEGYSVSREKKESFPLTVTSAQKNPTAFYLCASSISGGRNNEQFFGPGTRLTVL.

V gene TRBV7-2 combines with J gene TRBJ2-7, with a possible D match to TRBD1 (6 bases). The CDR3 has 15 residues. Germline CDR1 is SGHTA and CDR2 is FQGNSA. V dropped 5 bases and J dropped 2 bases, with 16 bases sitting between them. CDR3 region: CASSPRRGSAYEQYF. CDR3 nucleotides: TGTGCCAGCAGCCCGCGCAGGGGAAGTGCCTACGAGCAGTACTTC.

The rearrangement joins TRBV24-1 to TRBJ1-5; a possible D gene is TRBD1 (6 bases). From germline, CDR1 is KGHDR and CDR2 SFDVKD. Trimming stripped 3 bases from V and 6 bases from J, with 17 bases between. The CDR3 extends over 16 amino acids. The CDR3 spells CATSDGRGGAGQPQHF. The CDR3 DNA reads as TGTGCCACCAGTGATGGGAGGGGGGGAGCTGGTCAGCCCCAGCATTTT.

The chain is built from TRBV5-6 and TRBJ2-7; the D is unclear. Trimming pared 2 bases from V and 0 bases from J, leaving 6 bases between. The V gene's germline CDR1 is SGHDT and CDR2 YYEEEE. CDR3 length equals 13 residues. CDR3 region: CASSLVSSYEQYF. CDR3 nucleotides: TGTGCCAGCAGCTTAGTCAGCTCCTACGAGCAGTACTTC.

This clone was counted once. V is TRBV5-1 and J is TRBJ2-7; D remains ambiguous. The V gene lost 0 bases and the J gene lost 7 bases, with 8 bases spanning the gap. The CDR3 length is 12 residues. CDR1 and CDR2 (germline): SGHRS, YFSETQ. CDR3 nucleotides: TGCGCCAGCAGCTTGGGGTTTACTGAGCAGTACTTC. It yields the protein CASSLGFTEQYF.

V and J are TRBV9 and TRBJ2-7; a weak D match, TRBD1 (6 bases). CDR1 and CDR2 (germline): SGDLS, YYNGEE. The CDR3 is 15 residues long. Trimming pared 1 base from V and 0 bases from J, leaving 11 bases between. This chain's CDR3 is CASSVRDTSSYEQYF. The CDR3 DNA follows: TGTGCCAGCAGCGTACGGGACACAAGCTCCTACGAGCAGTACTTC.

As DNA, the CDR3 is TGTGCCAGCAGTGAAGTTACAGGGAATCAGCCCCAGCATTTT. Protein: CASSEVTGNQPQHF. The gene calls are TRBV6-1 and TRBJ1-5; D possibly corresponds to TRBD1 (6 bases). Germline CDR1 reads MNHNS; CDR2 reads SASEGT. This CDR3 region has 14 residues. The germline V and J ends were trimmed by 1 base and 4 bases, with 8 bases remaining between them.

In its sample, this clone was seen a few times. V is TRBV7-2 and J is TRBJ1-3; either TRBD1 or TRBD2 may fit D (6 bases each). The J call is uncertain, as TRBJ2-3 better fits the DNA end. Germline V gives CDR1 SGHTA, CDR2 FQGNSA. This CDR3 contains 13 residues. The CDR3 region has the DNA TGTGCCAGCAGCTTAGAAGAGGGGGGACAGCAGTATTTT. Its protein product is CASSLEEGGQQYF.

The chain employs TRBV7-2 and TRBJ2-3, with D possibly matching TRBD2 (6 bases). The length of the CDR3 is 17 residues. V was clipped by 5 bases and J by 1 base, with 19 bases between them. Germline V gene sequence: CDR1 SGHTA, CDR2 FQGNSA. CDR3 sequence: CASSENIGRGRTDTQYF. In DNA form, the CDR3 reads TGTGCCAGCAGCGAGAATATAGGGCGGGGCCGCACAGATACGCAGTATTTT.

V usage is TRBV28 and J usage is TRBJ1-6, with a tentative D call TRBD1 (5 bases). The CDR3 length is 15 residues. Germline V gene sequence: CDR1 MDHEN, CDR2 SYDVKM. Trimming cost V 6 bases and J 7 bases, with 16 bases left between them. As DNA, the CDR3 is TGTGCCAGCAGCCTGGGGGGGTTGGGCAATTCACCCCTCCACTTT. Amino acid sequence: CASSLGGLGNSPLHF.

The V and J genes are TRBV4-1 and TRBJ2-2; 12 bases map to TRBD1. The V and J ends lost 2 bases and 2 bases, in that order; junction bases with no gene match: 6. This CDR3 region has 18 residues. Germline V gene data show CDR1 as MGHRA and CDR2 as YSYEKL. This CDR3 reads CASSQTGTGGSNTGELFF. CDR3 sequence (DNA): TGCGCCAGCAGCCAAACCGGGACAGGGGGCTCAAACACCGGGGAGCTGTTTTTT.

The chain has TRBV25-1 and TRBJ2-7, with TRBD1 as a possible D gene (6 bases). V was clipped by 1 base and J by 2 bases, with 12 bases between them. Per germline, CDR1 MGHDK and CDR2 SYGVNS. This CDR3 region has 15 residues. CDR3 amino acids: CASSESGTIPYEQYF. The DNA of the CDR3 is TGTGCCAGCAGTGAATCCGGGACAATCCCCTACGAGCAGTACTTC.

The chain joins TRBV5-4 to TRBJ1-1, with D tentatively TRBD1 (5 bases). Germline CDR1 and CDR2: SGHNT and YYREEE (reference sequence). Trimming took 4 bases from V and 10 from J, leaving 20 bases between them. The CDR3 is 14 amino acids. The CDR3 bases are TGTGCCAGCAGCGCAAATCAGGGTCTTGGTATAGCTTTCTTT. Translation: CASSANQGLGIAFF.

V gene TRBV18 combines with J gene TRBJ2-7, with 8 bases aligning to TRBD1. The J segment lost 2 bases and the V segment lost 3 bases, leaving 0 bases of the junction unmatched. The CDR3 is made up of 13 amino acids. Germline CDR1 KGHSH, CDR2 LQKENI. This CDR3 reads CASSPDRAYEQYF. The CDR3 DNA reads TGTGCCAGCTCACCGGACAGGGCCTACGAGCAGTACTTC.

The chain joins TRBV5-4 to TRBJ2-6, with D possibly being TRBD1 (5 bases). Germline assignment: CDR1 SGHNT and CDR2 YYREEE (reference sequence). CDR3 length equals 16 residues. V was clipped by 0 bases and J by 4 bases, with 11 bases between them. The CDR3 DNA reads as TGTGCCAGCAGCTTGGAAGGGGCATCCGGGGCCAACGTCCTGACTTTC. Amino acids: CASSLEGASGANVLTF. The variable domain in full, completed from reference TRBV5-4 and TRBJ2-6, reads ETGVTQSPTHLIKTRGQQVTLRCSSQSGHNTVSWYQQALGQGPQFIFQYYREEENGRGNFPPRFSGLQFPNYSSELNVNALELDDSALYLCASSLEGASGANVLTFGAGSRLTVL.

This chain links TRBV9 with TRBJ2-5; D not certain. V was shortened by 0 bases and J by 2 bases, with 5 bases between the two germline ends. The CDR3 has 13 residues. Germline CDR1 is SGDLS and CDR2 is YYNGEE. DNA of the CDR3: TGTGCCAGCAGCGTAGGCGATCAAGAGACCCAGTACTTC. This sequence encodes CASSVGDQETQYF.

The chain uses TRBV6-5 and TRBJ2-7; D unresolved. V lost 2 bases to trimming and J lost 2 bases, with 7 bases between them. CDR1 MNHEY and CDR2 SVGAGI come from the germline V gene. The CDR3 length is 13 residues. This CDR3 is CASSYVQAYEQYF. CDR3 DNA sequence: TGTGCCAGCAGTTACGTTCAGGCCTACGAGCAGTACTTC.

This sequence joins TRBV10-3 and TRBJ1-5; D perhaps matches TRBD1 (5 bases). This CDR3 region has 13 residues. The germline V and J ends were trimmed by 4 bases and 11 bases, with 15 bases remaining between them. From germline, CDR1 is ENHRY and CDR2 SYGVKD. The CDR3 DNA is TGTGCCATCAGTGTAAACGGGGGGGTGGCCCAGCATTTT. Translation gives CAISVNGGVAQHF.

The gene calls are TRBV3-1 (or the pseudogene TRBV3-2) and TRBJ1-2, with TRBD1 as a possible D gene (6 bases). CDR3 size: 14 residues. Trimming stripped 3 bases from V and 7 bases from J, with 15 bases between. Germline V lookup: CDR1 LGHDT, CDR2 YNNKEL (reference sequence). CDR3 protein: CASSHNRENGGYTF. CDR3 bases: TGTGCCAGCAGCCACAACAGGGAAAACGGTGGCTACACCTTC.

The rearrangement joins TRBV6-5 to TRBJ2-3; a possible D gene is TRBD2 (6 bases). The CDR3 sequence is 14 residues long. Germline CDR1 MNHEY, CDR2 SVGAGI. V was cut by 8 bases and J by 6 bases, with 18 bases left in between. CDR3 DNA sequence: TGTGCCAGCCAAACGGGGGAGAAGAGGGATACGCAGTATTTT. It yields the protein CASQTGEKRDTQYF.

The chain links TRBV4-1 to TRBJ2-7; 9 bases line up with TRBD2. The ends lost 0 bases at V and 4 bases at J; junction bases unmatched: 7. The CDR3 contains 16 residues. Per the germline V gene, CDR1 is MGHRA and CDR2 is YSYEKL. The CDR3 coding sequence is TGCGCCAGCAGCCAAGACCGAGCGGGGGGTAGTTACGAGCAGTACTTC. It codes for CASSQDRAGGSYEQYF.

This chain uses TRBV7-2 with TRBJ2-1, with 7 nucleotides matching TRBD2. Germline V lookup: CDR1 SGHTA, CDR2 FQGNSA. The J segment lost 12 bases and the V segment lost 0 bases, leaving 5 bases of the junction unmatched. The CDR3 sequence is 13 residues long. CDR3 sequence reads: CASSLAWGGRQFF. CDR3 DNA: TGTGCCAGCAGCTTAGCGTGGGGGGGGAGGCAGTTCTTC.

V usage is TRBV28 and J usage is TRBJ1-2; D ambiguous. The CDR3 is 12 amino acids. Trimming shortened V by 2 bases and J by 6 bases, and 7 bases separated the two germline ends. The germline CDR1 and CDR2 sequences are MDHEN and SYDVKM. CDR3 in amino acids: CASSLRRNGYTF. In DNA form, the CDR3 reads TGTGCCAGCAGTTTACGGAGGAATGGCTACACCTTC.

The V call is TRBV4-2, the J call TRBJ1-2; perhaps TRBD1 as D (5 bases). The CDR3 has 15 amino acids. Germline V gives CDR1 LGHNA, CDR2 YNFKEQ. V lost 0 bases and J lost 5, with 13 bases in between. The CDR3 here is CASSQEAGLKYGYTF. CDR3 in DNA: TGTGCCAGCAGCCAAGAGGCAGGGCTTAAGTATGGCTACACCTTC.

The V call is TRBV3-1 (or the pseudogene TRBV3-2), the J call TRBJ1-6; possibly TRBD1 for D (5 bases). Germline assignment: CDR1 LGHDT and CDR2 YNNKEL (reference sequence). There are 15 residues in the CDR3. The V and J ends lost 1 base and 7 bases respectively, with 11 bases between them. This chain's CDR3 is CASSQGRDENSPLHF. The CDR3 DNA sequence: TGTGCCAGCAGCCAAGGCAGGGATGAGAATTCACCCCTCCACTTT.

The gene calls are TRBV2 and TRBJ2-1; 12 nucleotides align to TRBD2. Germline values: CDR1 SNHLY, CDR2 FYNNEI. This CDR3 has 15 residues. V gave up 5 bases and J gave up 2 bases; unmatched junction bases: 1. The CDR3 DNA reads TGTGCCAGCAGTTCTAGCGGGGGGGCCTACAATGAGCAGTTCTTC. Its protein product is CASSSSGGAYNEQFF.

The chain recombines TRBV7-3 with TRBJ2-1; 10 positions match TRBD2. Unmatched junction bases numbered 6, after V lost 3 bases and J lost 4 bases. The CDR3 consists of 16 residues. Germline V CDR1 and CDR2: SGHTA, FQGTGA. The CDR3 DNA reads TGTGCCAGCAGCTTTTCTTCGACTAGCGGGTACAATGAGCAGTTCTTC. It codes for CASSFSSTSGYNEQFF.